This entry lists 27 T cell receptor beta chains sequenced from one sample in a study of blood T cell repertoires in COVID-19. Using immunoSEQ multiplex PCR, the repertoire was profiled, and TCRdb retains in-frame clones only, with some absent. The sample holds just over 350,000 clones, roughly 90% seen once. Sequenced input: PBMCs or T cells enriched from blood (not recorded which). Receptor source: a woman aged 30 to 39 who had recovered from COVID-19.

The chain joins TRBV6-5 to TRBJ1-2, with unresolved D. There are 13 residues in the CDR3. CDR1 is MNHEY and CDR2 is SVGAGI in the germline V gene. With 7 bases removed from V and 1 base from J, the gap between germline ends came to 10 bases. CDR3 DNA sequence: TGTGCCAGCACGTCACACAGTAACTATGGCTACACCTTC. This translates into CASTSHSNYGYTF.

The chain has TRBV30 and TRBJ1-1; possibly TRBD1 for D (5 bases). Trimming left V 3 bases short and J 4 bases short, with 12 bases between. Germline V gene data show CDR1 as GTSNPN and CDR2 as SVGIG (reference sequence). This CDR3 is built from 13 residues. In nucleotides, the CDR3 is TGTGCCTGGAGCTGGGGGGAGGGCACTGAAGCTTTCTTT. Its protein is CAWSWGEGTEAFF.

The chain recombines TRBV5-1 with TRBJ2-7; TRBD1 matches 10 bases. The CDR3 loop spans 16 amino acids. Trimming removed 4 bases from V and 4 bases from J; junction bases left unmatched: 11. Germline CDR1 SGHRS, CDR2 YFSETQ. Here the CDR3 reads CASSLVSGTGEYEQYF. The DNA of the CDR3 is TGCGCCAGCAGCCTGGTTTCCGGGACAGGGGAATACGAGCAGTACTTC.

V usage is TRBV27 and J usage is TRBJ2-5; a weak D match, TRBD1 (6 bases). The germline gives CDR1 MNHEY, CDR2 SMNVEV (reference sequence). V dropped 3 bases and J dropped 5 bases, with 16 bases sitting between them. There are 15 residues in the CDR3. This chain's CDR3 is CASSLAGRGFETQYF. The CDR3 bases are TGTGCCAGCAGTTTGGCTGGCAGGGGTTTTGAGACCCAGTACTTC.

The gene calls are TRBV6-5 and TRBJ2-3; D unresolved. Germline V gene lookup returns CDR1 MNHEY and CDR2 SVGAGI. V lost 0 bases and J 7 bases, leaving 17 bases between the germline ends. The CDR3 has 16 residues. The CDR3, as DNA: TGTGCCAGCAGTTACTCGTATTCCCCCCCGGTCAATACGCAGTATTTT. Translated, it gives CASSYSYSPPVNTQYF.

The rearrangement joins TRBV5-1 to TRBJ1-4; 8 bases match TRBD1. V shed 0 bases and J 6 bases; nucleotides not matched to a gene: 1. This CDR3 region has 14 residues. The V gene's germline CDR1 is SGHRS and CDR2 YFSETQ. CDR3 sequence reads: CASSLEDRDEKLFF. CDR3 DNA: TGCGCCAGCAGCTTGGAGGACAGGGATGAAAAACTGTTTTTT. The variable domain in full, completed from reference TRBV5-1 and TRBJ1-4, reads KAGVTQTPRYLIKTRGQQVTLSCSPISGHRSVSWYQQTPGQGLQFLFEYFSETQRNKGNFPGRFSGRQFSNSRSEMNVSTLELGDSALYLCASSLEDRDEKLFFGSGTQLSVL.

This chain connects TRBV5-1 to TRBJ2-5; 10 bases fit TRBD1. The CDR3 has 15 residues. Germline CDR1 reads SGHRS; CDR2 reads YFSETQ. J lost 5 bases, V lost 0 bases, and 4 bases had no gene match. CDR3 DNA sequence: TGCGCCAGCAGCTTGGGACAGGGGGCGTTTGAGACCCAGTACTTC. Translating it yields CASSLGQGAFETQYF.

This rearrangement joins TRBV4-1 to TRBJ2-5; D may be TRBD2 (5 bases). V shed 4 bases and J shed 9 bases, with 9 bases lying between them. CDR1 is MGHRA, CDR2 YSYEKL, per germline. The CDR3 loop spans 11 amino acids. In nucleotides, the CDR3 is TGCGCCAGCAGCCGATTCGGGGCCCAGTACTTC. It codes for CASSRFGAQYF.

This rearrangement joins TRBV7-8 to TRBJ1-5, with D possibly being TRBD1 (5 bases). This CDR3 contains 14 residues. In germline, CDR1 is SGHVS, CDR2 FQNEAQ. V lost 5 bases, J lost 3 bases, and 11 bases lay in between. Here the CDR3 DNA reads TGTGCCAGCAGCGCCGGACACGCCAATCAGCCCCAGCATTTT. Protein: CASSAGHANQPQHF.

The chain recombines TRBV27 with TRBJ2-7; D is uncertain. V was shortened by 2 bases and J by 4 bases, with 18 bases between the two germline ends. Germline CDR1 reads MNHEY; CDR2 reads SMNVEV (reference sequence). The CDR3 runs 16 residues. CDR3 in DNA: TGTGCCAGCAGTTTACCCCGGGTCGTATCTCCATACGAGCAGTACTTC. It is translated as CASSLPRVVSPYEQYF.

V is TRBV29-1 and J is TRBJ1-3, with a weak D call TRBD1 (5 bases). The germline CDR1 and CDR2 sequences are SQVTM and ANQGSEA. The CDR3 is made up of 13 amino acids. V was pared by 6 bases and J by 6 bases, with 15 bases between. The CDR3 here is CSVIRGLENTIYF. CDR3 nucleotides: TGCAGCGTCATAAGGGGTTTGGAAAACACCATATATTTT.

V is TRBV18 and J is TRBJ1-2, with 8 bases identical to TRBD1. CDR3 length: 14 amino acids. Looked up from germline, CDR1 is KGHSH and CDR2 is LQKENI. V trimming: 3 bases; J trimming: 4 bases; junction bases outside the gene matches: 4. Here the CDR3 DNA reads TGTGCCAGCTCACCGGGACAGGACCCCTATGGCTACACCTTC. Its protein is CASSPGQDPYGYTF.

Details on this clone: Different DNA sequences within this sample yield the same CDR3. The rearrangement links TRBV6-5 to TRBJ1-2, with unresolved D. With 0 bases removed from V and 6 bases from J, the gap between germline ends came to 8 bases. Germline loops: CDR1 MNHEY, CDR2 SVGAGI. This CDR3 has 13 amino acids. The chain's CDR3 is CASSYSGSNGYTF. The CDR3 region has the DNA TGTGCCAGCAGTTACTCGGGCTCGAATGGCTACACCTTC.

This clone appeared a few times. V and J are TRBV5-4 and TRBJ2-7, with TRBD1 matching over 8 bases. The V and J ends lost 4 bases and 2 bases, in that order; junction bases with no gene match: 8. The CDR3 sequence is 15 residues long. The germline gives CDR1 SGHNT, CDR2 YYREEE (reference sequence). The CDR3 reads CASSPGTGWTYEQYF. For the CDR3, the DNA is TGTGCCAGCAGCCCCGGGACAGGTTGGACCTACGAGCAGTACTTC.

This clone is a singleton in its sample. The chain is built from TRBV18 and TRBJ1-2, with D maybe TRBD1 (6 bases). The CDR3 extends over 14 amino acids. Trimming removed 4 bases from V and 2 bases from J, with 11 bases in between. Per germline, CDR1 KGHSH and CDR2 LQKENI. The DNA of the CDR3 is TGTGCCAGCTCACTACAGGGACTAAACTATGGCTACACCTTC. Translating it yields CASSLQGLNYGYTF.

This chain joins TRBV19 and TRBJ2-7, with 7 bases lining up with TRBD1. Germline CDR1 is LNHDA and CDR2 is SQIVND (reference sequence). The CDR3 contains 13 residues. V gave up 5 bases and J gave up 2 bases; unmatched junction bases: 3. The CDR3 spells CASSHTGAYEQYF. The CDR3 bases are TGTGCCAGTAGTCATACAGGGGCCTACGAGCAGTACTTC.

This clone was picked up one time. The chain employs TRBV4-2 and TRBJ2-1; 11 bases map to TRBD2. The CDR3 is 17 residues long. V was clipped by 0 bases and J by 5 bases; unmatched bases: 6. The germline V gene has CDR1 LGHNA and CDR2 YNFKEQ. The CDR3 region has the DNA TGTGCCAGCAGCCAAGAGCAAGGGACTAGCGGTAACAATGAGCAGTTCTTC. It codes for CASSQEQGTSGNNEQFF.

The genes are TRBV19 and TRBJ1-2; 7 positions agree with TRBD1. With 5 bases clipped from V and 4 bases from J, the junction kept 10 bases outside the gene matches. This CDR3 contains 15 residues. Germline lookup yields CDR1 LNHDA and CDR2 SQIVND (reference sequence). CDR3 residues: CASSGLAGGSYGYTF. In DNA, the CDR3 is TGTGCCAGTAGTGGCCTGGCAGGGGGAAGCTATGGCTACACCTTC.

The J gene is TRBJ2-5, the V gene TRBV18, with TRBD1 matching over 10 bases. The CDR3 is 16 residues long. V lost 1 base, J lost 5 bases, and 7 bases stayed unmatched. CDR1 is KGHSH, CDR2 LQKENI, per germline. The CDR3 coding sequence is TGTGCCAGCTCACCACGATCGGGACAGGGGCGGGAGACCCAGTACTTC. As protein: CASSPRSGQGRETQYF.

This clone appeared a single time. V and J are TRBV2 and TRBJ1-2; tentatively, D is TRBD1 (6 bases). V lost 6 bases, J lost 7 bases, and 15 bases lay in between. The CDR3 has 13 amino acids. CDR1 and CDR2 from the germline V gene are SNHLY and FYNNEI. This CDR3 is CASRNTGYGGYTF. In DNA form, the CDR3 reads TGTGCCAGCAGGAACACAGGGTACGGTGGCTACACCTTC. Variable domain in full (rest from reference TRBV2 and TRBJ1-2): EPEVTQTPSHQVTQMGQEVILRCVPISNHLYFYWYRQILGQKVEFLVSFYNNEISEKSEIFDDQFSVERPDGSNFTLKIRSTKLEDSAMYFCASRNTGYGGYTFGSGTRLTVV.

The chain links TRBV5-6 to TRBJ2-2; D is unresolved. The CDR3 runs 14 residues. With 0 bases removed from V and 3 bases from J, the gap between germline ends came to 6 bases. CDR1 is SGHDT, CDR2 YYEEEE, per germline. The CDR3 loop is CASSLDGYTGELFF. DNA for the CDR3: TGTGCCAGCAGCTTGGACGGTTACACCGGGGAGCTGTTTTTT.

V and J are TRBV25-1 and TRBJ1-1, with TRBD1 matching 9 bases. Per germline, CDR1 MGHDK and CDR2 SYGVNS. The CDR3 totals 14 residues. Trimming took 4 bases from V and 8 from J; bases not matched to a gene: 8. The CDR3 region is CASSAGQGWREAFF. DNA of the CDR3: TGTGCCAGCAGTGCAGGACAGGGGTGGAGGGAAGCTTTCTTT.

This clone was seen once. The sample contains more than one DNA sequence encoding this CDR3. The chain has TRBV5-4 and TRBJ1-2, with 9 bases aligning to TRBD1. The CDR3 length is 14 residues. J gave up 4 bases and V 5 bases, and 6 bases lay outside the gene matches. Germline-derived CDR1 and CDR2 are SGHNT and YYREEE (reference sequence). CDR3 protein: CASRPTGGIYGYTF. CDR3 bases: TGTGCCAGCAGGCCGACAGGGGGGATCTATGGCTACACCTTC.

Note on this clone: The same CDR3 also results from other DNA sequences found in this sample. The V gene is TRBV28, the J gene TRBJ2-7; D remains ambiguous. Trimming took 4 bases from V and 3 from J, leaving 4 bases between them. The CDR3 length is 11 residues. Germline V gene lookup returns CDR1 MDHEN and CDR2 SYDVKM. In nucleotides, the CDR3 is TGTGCCAGCAGTTCTTACTACGAGCAGTACTTC. This codes for CASSSYYEQYF.

The chain joins TRBV3-1 (or the pseudogene TRBV3-2) to TRBJ1-2; possible D gene TRBD1, 5 bases. V lost 0 bases to trimming and J lost 8 bases, with 13 bases between them. The CDR3 is 14 residues long. Germline CDR1 LGHDT, CDR2 YNNKEL (reference sequence). The CDR3 protein is CASSQDQGIGGYTF. DNA for the CDR3: TGTGCCAGCAGCCAAGACCAGGGAATCGGAGGCTACACCTTC.

This sequence joins TRBV3-1 (or the pseudogene TRBV3-2) and TRBJ2-1, with TRBD2 as a possible D gene (5 bases). Germline lookup yields CDR1 LGHDT and CDR2 YNNKEL (reference sequence). The CDR3 runs 15 residues. The germline V and J ends were trimmed by 4 bases and 6 bases, with 16 bases remaining between them. CDR3 nucleotides: TGTGCCAGCAGCCCTGCCGGGGATGTGCGCAATGAGCAGTTCTTC. It translates to CASSPAGDVRNEQFF.

This rearrangement joins TRBV11-3 to TRBJ2-1, with 10 bases lining up with TRBD2. The germline V gene encodes CDR1 SGHNT and CDR2 YENEEA. Trimming at V came to 5 bases and at J to 7 bases, leaving 11 bases not matched to a gene. The CDR3 contains 16 residues. The CDR3 loop reads CASSPSSSGSGNEQFF. CDR3 nucleotide sequence: TGTGCCAGCAGCCCCTCATCTAGCGGGAGTGGGAATGAGCAGTTCTTC.